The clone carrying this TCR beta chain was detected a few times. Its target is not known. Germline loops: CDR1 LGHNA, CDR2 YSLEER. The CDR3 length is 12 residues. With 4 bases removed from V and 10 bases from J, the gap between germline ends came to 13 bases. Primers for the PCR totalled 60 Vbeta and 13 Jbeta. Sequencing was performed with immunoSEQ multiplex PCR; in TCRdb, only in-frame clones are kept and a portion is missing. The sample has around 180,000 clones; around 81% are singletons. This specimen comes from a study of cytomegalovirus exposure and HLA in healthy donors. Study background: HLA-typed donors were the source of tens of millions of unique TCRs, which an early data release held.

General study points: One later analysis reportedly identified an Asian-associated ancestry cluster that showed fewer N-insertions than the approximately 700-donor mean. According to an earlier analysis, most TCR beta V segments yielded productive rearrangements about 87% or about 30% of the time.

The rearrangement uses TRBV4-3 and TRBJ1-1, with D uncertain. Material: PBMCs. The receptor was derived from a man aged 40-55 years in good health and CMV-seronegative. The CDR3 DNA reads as TGCGCCAGCAGCCCCTCTGGAGCTGGAGCTTTCTTT. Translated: CASSPSGAGAFF.